This T cell receptor beta chain comes out of a study of T cells after posttransplantation cyclophosphamide. Data came from immunoSEQ multiplex PCR; TCRdb stores just in-frame clones and leaves some out. The sample has around 6,900 clones, about three quarters seen once. The germline CDR1 and CDR2 sequences are SQVTM and ANQGSEA. There are 14 residues in the CDR3. V was clipped by 7 bases and J by 1 base; unmatched bases: 7. The sequenced sample consisted of memory CD4+ T cells sorted from blood. This TCR derives from a woman between 50 and 59 years old in good health and a related stem cell transplant donor. This chain joins TRBV29-1 and TRBJ1-1, with 9 bases lining up with TRBD1. DNA of the CDR3: TGCAGCGCCGGGACAGGGCTGTCGAACACTGAAGCTTTCTTT. Translation gives CSAGTGLSNTEAFF.